This TCR beta chain was profiled in a study of OX40 agonist ivuxolimab in advanced cancers. For the study at large: Dose-escalation patients' cancers were hepatocellular carcinoma, melanoma, renal cell or head and neck cancer.

In this sample, this clone turned up once. Its antigen is not identified. The study, taken as a whole, reports: No determination was made of the antigen specificity of the expanded peripheral T cells.

CDR1 and CDR2 (germline): MDHEN, SYDVKM. The trim removed 5 bases at V and 4 bases at J, leaving 7 bases unmatched. This CDR3 spans 14 amino acids. Repertoires were generated with immunoSEQ multiplex PCR, while TCRdb's copy carries only in-frame clones and drops some. In the table there are tens of thousands of clones, over 85% of which are singletons. This TCR derives from an adult with an advanced solid tumor such as melanoma, head and neck, liver or kidney cancer. This chain joins TRBV28 and TRBJ1-2; 7 bases agree with TRBD1. Material: CD4+ or CD8+ T cells sorted from blood, obtained in a trial of the OX40 agonist ivuxolimab. The CDR3 here is CASSASGGGYGYTF. For the CDR3, the DNA is TGTGCCAGCAGTGCTTCAGGGGGTGGCTATGGCTACACCTTC.